Shown below are 6 T cell receptor beta chains from a single sample sequenced in a study of blood T cells in healthy people across ages. A second PCR of roughly 7 to 11 cycles used a sample-barcoded 5' primer and a J-beta primer mix. A single record per CDR3 protein comes from TCRdb applying MiXCR to the 5' RACE reads. The sample consists of about 400,000 distinct CDR3 sequences, about 49% of them appearing once. Sequencing was performed on blood. These receptors all come from a man in his 60s in good health.

The chain joins TRBV6-6 to TRBJ2-1, with D possibly matching TRBD2 (6 bases). V lost 0 bases to trimming and J lost 10 bases, with 7 bases between them. Per the germline V gene, CDR1 is MNHNY and CDR2 is SVGAGI (reference sequence). The CDR3 length is 12 residues. CDR3 sequence reads: CASSYSGGEQFF. Written as DNA, the CDR3 is TGTGCCAGCAGTTACTCGGGGGGAGAGCAGTTCTTC.

The rearrangement uses TRBV4-3 and TRBJ2-1; D might be TRBD1 (5 bases). The J call may be faulty, since TRBJ2-7 better matches the DNA end. The CDR3 has 18 amino acids. Germline CDR1 reads LGHNA; CDR2 reads YSLEER. CDR3 in DNA: TGCGCCAGCAGCCAAGAAGTAGGGCGGACACTCTCCTACAATGAGCAGTACTTC. Protein: CASSQEVGRTLSYNEQYF.

CDR3 coding DNA: TGTGCCAGCAGCCAAGATCAGGGGCGGGAGGGCCTTTACGAGCAGTACTTC. Residues: CASSQDQGREGLYEQYF. This rearrangement joins TRBV4-2 to TRBJ2-7, with TRBD2 matching over 9 bases. Per germline, CDR1 LGHNA and CDR2 YNFKEQ. This CDR3 is built from 17 residues. V gave up 0 bases and J gave up 4 bases; unmatched junction bases: 10.

CDR3 coding DNA: TGTGCCAGCAGCTTTGGAGGACCCTCAGAGACCCAGTACTTC. It codes for CASSFGGPSETQYF. The chain has TRBV7-2 and TRBJ2-5; D is possibly TRBD2 (5 bases). V lost 3 bases to trimming and J lost 4 bases, with 12 bases between them. Germline-derived CDR1 and CDR2 are SGHTA and FQGNSA. CDR3 length: 14 amino acids.

Regarding this clonotype: One end of the junction fails to match germline, which may point to a read error. The gene calls are TRBV7-2 and TRBJ2-5; D unclear. The CDR3 totals 12 residues. Germline values: CDR1 SGHTA, CDR2 FQGNSA. The CDR3, as DNA: TGTGCCGGCAGCCCCCCTTTCGAGACCCAGTACTTC. The encoded protein is CAGSPPFETQYF.

The genes are TRBV2 and TRBJ2-1, with 16 bases identical to TRBD2. Trimming removed 7 bases from V and 7 bases from J; junction bases left unmatched: 4. The germline gives CDR1 SNHLY, CDR2 FYNNEI. The CDR3 spans 15 residues. Here the CDR3 DNA reads TGTGCCAGCATGACGGGACTAGCGGGGGGGAATGAGCAGTTCTTC. Protein: CASMTGLAGGNEQFF.